Below, one TCR beta chain is given with its context. This specimen belongs to a study of tumor and adjacent non-tumor tissue in lung cancer. Study-level information: Patients were aged roughly 30 to 76, 10 men and 5 women, stage I to III.

Three rounds of nested PCR, following a modified ARM-PCR protocol, produced the TCRbeta library. TCRdb re-called the multiplex PCR reads with MiXCR, one entry per CDR3 protein. Of more than 75,000 distinct CDR3 sequences listed, about two thirds are singletons. The template was RNA from unsorted bulk tissue. The CDR3 totals 15 residues. The J gene is TRBJ1-1, the V gene TRBV12-3 or TRBV12-4, with TRBD1 matching over 9 bases. The receptor's source is a woman in her 70s with non-small cell lung cancer. Input material: lung tumor tissue. The CDR3 DNA reads as TGTACCAACAGTTGGGGAGACAGGGGGGCCACTGAAGCTTTCTTT. Its protein product is CTNSWGDRGATEAFF.